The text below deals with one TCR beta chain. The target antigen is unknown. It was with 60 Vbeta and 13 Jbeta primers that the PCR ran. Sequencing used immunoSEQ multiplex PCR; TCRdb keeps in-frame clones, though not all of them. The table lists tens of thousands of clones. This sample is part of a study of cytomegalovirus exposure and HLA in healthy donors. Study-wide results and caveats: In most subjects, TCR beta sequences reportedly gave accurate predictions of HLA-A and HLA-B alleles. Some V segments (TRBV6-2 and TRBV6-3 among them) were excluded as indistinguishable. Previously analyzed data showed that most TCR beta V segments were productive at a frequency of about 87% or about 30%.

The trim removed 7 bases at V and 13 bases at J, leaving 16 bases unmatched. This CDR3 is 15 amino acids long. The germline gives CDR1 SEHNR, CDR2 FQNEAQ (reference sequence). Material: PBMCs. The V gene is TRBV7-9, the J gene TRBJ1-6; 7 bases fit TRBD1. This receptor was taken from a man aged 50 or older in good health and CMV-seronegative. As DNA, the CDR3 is TGTGCCAGCACCTCCAAACGGGACAGCCACCCTCCCCTCCACTTT. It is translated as CASTSKRDSHPPLHF.